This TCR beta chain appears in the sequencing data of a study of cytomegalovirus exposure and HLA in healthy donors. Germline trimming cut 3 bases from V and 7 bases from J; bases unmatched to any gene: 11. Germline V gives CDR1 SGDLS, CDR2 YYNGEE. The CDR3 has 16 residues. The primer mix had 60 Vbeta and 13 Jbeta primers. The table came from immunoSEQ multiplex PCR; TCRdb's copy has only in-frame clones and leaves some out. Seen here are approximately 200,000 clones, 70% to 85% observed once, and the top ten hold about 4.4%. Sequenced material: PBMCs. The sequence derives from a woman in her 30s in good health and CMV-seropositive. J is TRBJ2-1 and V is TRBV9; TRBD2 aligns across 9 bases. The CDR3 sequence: CASSARGLAGLNEQFF. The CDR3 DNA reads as TGTGCCAGCAGCGCCCGGGGGCTAGCGGGGTTAAATGAGCAGTTCTTC.